This note documents a single T cell receptor (beta chain) sequence. What antigen it recognizes has not been identified. Nothing much larger sits one base from this clone, and base qualities are not available. Receptor libraries were prepared by the immunoSEQ multiplex PCR assay. A mixture of 60 forward primers for TCR Vbeta segments and 13 reverse primers for TCR Jbeta segments was used in the multiplex PCR. The CDR3 region of rearranged TCR beta genes was amplified from genomic DNA with a multiplex PCR assay. The Illumina HiSeq System was used to sequence the amplified TCR beta libraries as 87-base-pair reads. Processing in the source paper ran as follows. A later analysis tallied 75 million to 85 million unique TCR beta chains across the approximately 670 repertoires, and around 9.9 million of those chains were shared by two or more donors. A nearest-neighbor algorithm error-corrected the raw reads and collapsed the reads into unique sequences, merging closely related sequences to remove PCR and sequencing errors. CDR3 sequences were aligned to IMGT reference sequences to assign V, D and J gene segments. For a sequence to be retained, a match of at least six nucleotides to both a V gene segment and a J gene segment was required. Rearrangements were classified as productive when the CDR3 lacked stop codons and remained in frame with V and J, and all other rearrangements were classified as non-productive. CDR3 was defined according to IMGT convention as the region running from the second conserved V-encoded cysteine to the conserved J-encoded phenylalanine. The earlier analysis of some 540 of the donors excluded any sequence lacking an unambiguous match to a single V gene segment. In an earlier analysis of approximately 590 of the donors, a V segment was called functional when productive rearrangements were above 56.7%, and segregating when the standard deviation between donors exceeded 5%. A statistical classification framework was built for diagnosing cytomegalovirus status from the catalog of TCR beta chain sequences. V and J gene assignment, in a later analysis, came from comparing TCR nucleotide sequences with IMGT/GENE-DB human TR gene sequences. In a later analysis, CDR3 sequences and most-parsimonious VDJ recombination scenarios were assigned using the TCRdist pipeline. A later analysis defined each TCR beta chain by its CDR3 amino acid sequence plus V-gene family, and excluded reads lacking a unique V-gene family. A later analysis removed 600 or so highly shared, low-generation-probability nucleotide sequences to deal with suspected cross-contamination and a sequencing artifact. A later analysis calculated a clonal expansion index for each public chain from normalized within-repertoire ranks of inferred template counts. In a later analysis, generation probabilities were computed using a VDJ recombination model fitted to out-of-frame rearrangements, and the results were checked against IGoR. Hypergeometric tests were used in a later analysis to score TCR-TCR, TCR-HLA and TCR-CMV co-occurrence, with a repertoire-size bias correction applied to the TCR pairs. In a later analysis, false discovery rates were estimated by permuting HLA or CMV assignments 20 times. A later analysis grouped co-occurring TCRs with DBSCAN, adding TCRdist sequence similarity when clustering within HLA-allele-positive subsets. Repertoires with fewer than 30,000 or more than 120,000 public chains, plus five repertoires with anomalous nucleotide sharing, were excluded from co-occurrence clustering. TCRdb holds this immuneACCESS table with in-frame rearrangements only. Some clones are missing; in checked studies, unresolved V genes explain under half, and the rest has no known cause. D and trimming come from the DNA, and the V and J calls and clone size come from that table. Across this sample there are around 67,000 clones, with 75% to 85% seen only once. The ten largest clones capture 7.8% of the sample.

These data originate in a study of cytomegalovirus exposure and HLA in healthy donors (dated by TCRdb to about 2017). For context, the study as a whole: According to an earlier analysis of 550 to 750 of the donors, roughly 180 million T cells yielded 117 million unique TCR beta sequences and 276 Gb of sequence data. Donor age, sex, ethnicity and CMV serostatus were collected together with the repertoire data. A later analysis re-analyzed previously published TCR beta repertoires from roughly 600 donors and added high-resolution HLA genotyping to study TCR occurrence patterns. High-throughput TCR immunosequencing, statistical association of individual TCRs with disease status, and machine learning were combined to predict cytomegalovirus infection status. Of the roughly 400 genotyped donors, over 80% were placed in the genetic ancestry cluster associated with self-reported Caucasian donors. The study profiled the T cell repertoires of hundreds of subjects by immunosequencing and related them to cytomegalovirus serostatus. The aim of the study was to test whether cataloging public T cell receptors could identify signatures of past pathogen exposure. Rather than using new phenotypic data, the later analysis identified candidate immune exposures from TCR beta sequences and from how often those sequences occurred across donors. Every repertoire in the discovery cohort had been generated on one and the same sequencing platform. Genome-wide SNP genotypes for about three fifths of the 666 donors were used in a later genetic analysis, which treated that subset as a discovery cohort. An earlier analysis of approximately 640 of the donors applied high-throughput TCR beta sequencing to assess whether each TCR beta V gene segment acted as functional or pseudogenic. HLA typing included class I and class II loci at four-digit resolution. In addition to the first cohort of 650 to 800 subjects, a separate validation cohort of 130 or so different subjects was used. Roughly 5 DR-DQ haplotypes were handled as single units for association and clustering because linkage in the cohort was strong. Roughly 300 gigabases of sequencing data and 70 million to 100 million unique TCR sequences were included in an early release covering roughly 600 HLA-typed donors. Among around 400 genotyped donors of the cohort, an average of 235,054 unique TCR beta nucleotide sequences were sequenced per donor, roughly 20% of them non-productive. Typing coverage differed by locus: A, B, C, DRB1 and DQB1 were typed in roughly 620-630 donors, DQA1 in roughly 510, DPA1 in around 610, and DPB1 in about 450. On the study overall, not on this receptor specifically: The classifier was reported to diagnose cytomegalovirus status with high specificity and sensitivity in both the original and validation cohorts. In an earlier analysis of 587 of the donors, most TCR beta V segments appeared in productive rearrangements about 87% or about 30% of the time, broadly matching IMGT annotations. In this cohort, only TCR beta chains were sequenced, and detectable features were limited by the absence of alpha or paired-chain data. Linkage disequilibrium might explain the correlated functional status among segregating V segments, but an unknown experimental factor could not be excluded. In a later genetic analysis, fewer N-insertions in productive TCRs were reported among donors in an Asian-associated ancestry cluster than the approximately 710-donor mean. CMV serostatus was the only immune exposure information available for the cohort. Strong co-occurrence of HLA alleles, especially DR and DQ, made assigning TCR associations to individual alleles difficult. Sequencing depth was assumed to be roughly uniform across donors in the presence/absence analyses, though that assumption may not hold. A later analysis found that HLA-associated TCR beta chains were more clonally expanded and had lower generation probabilities than equally common non-associated chains. A few of the identified cytomegalovirus-associated TCR beta chains were confirmed in vitro to be specific for cytomegalovirus antigens. According to a later analysis, parvovirus B19, influenza, CMV and Epstein-Barr virus appeared linked to several top co-occurrence clusters. Most CMV-associated TCR beta chains appeared to be HLA-restricted in a later analysis, and the HLA associations seemed to be driven largely by CMV exposure. A later genetic analysis associated a missense DCLRE1C variant with V-gene and J-gene trimming of TCR beta chains, and an independent cohort replicated the association. A further reported finding was that TCR beta sequences accurately predicted the HLA-A and HLA-B alleles for most subjects in the first cohort. Because some donors lacked HLA typing at each locus, the association tests relied only on the typed subset. According to the authors, the approach could potentially be generalized to other disease states and immunological phenotypes. The 87-base-pair reads could not distinguish some IMGT-functional V segments, including TRBV6-2 and TRBV6-3, so those segments were excluded. Because counts were too low, around 17 rarely observed V segments, including chromosome 9 orphons, were left out of the earlier analysis of approximately 580 of the donors. In the study, 164 TCR beta chains were listed as associated with cytomegalovirus. A group of highly shared sequence variants was considered likely to be a technical artifact of the sequencing pipeline. In a later analysis, more than 15,000 TCR beta sequences were associated with specific HLA alleles at a false discovery rate of 0.05. While some public TCRs were present in many individuals, most TCR sequences turned up only very rarely across donors. In a later analysis, TCR association rates were found to vary across HLA loci, with the most associated TCRs seen for DRB1 alleles and the fewest for HLA-C alleles.

The cohort was made up of under 800 healthy bone marrow donors. Cohort members were all nominally healthy when sampled, although unrecorded immune exposures were likely present. The donor was CMV seropositive and was included in the group of about 290 seropositive cohort members. Each donor provided a peripheral blood sample, and peripheral blood mononuclear cells were used for TCR beta sequencing. The Qiagen DNeasy Blood Extraction Kit was used to extract genomic DNA from the blood cell samples. The CDR3 covers 16 residues, taking in both the cysteine and the phenylalanine. Just CDR3 DNA is preserved here, 48 bases in frame from base 1. Clipping removes 2 bases from V and 2 bases from J, with 4 as the unmatched junction base count. CDR1 and CDR2 were assigned from the germline V gene as ENHRY and SYGVKD.

This TCR was recovered from a man between 18 and 29 years old in good health and CMV-seropositive. The sequencing sample was made of PBMCs. The rearrangement combines TRBV10-3 with TRBJ2-3; TRBD1 aligns with 10 central bases. The DNA reads as follows: TGTGCCATCAGTGAGACGACAGGGGGCCTCACAGATACGCAGTATTTT. Its amino acids are CAISETTGGLTDTQYF.